The 25 T cell receptor beta chains given below trace back to one sample, sequenced in a study of blood T cell repertoires in COVID-19. Only in-frame clones appear in the TCRdb table, and some are missing; sequencing was by immunoSEQ multiplex PCR. The sample carries about 300,000 clones, about 83% recorded once. Sequences were obtained from peripheral blood. The source is a woman in her forties or fifties with acute or convalescent COVID-19.

The chain recombines TRBV4-1 with TRBJ1-6; maybe TRBD1 (6 bases). V gave up 1 base and J gave up 5 bases, with 21 bases separating them. The CDR3 covers 19 residues. Germline CDR1 MGHRA, CDR2 YSYEKL. CDR3 bases: TGCGCCAGCAGCCAAGTATGGACCATAGGGACAACGAATAATTCACCCCTCCACTTT. Translated, it gives CASSQVWTIGTTNNSPLHF.

The rearrangement uses TRBV11-2 and TRBJ2-3, with D perhaps TRBD1 (6 bases). Germline values: CDR1 SGHAT, CDR2 FQNNGV. The CDR3 sequence is 11 residues long. Trimming took off 3 bases at V and 12 bases at J, with 10 bases between the two ends. As DNA, the CDR3 is TGTGCCAGCAGCTTGGGGGCCGCACAGTATTTT. It translates to CASSLGAAQYF.

The chain combines TRBV19 with TRBJ2-7; 10 bases are a match to TRBD1. CDR3 length: 15 residues. The trim removed 4 bases at V and 2 bases at J, leaving 5 bases unmatched. In germline, CDR1 is LNHDA, CDR2 SQIVND (reference sequence). The CDR3: CASSTAGTGAYEQYV. CDR3 sequence (DNA): TGTGCCAGTAGTACCGCCGGGACAGGGGCCTACGAGCAGTACGTC.

The gene calls are TRBV12-5 and TRBJ1-1; TRBD1 agrees at 12 bases. CDR1 is LGHNT and CDR2 is FRNRAP in the germline V gene. The CDR3 is 16 residues long. V was pared by 10 bases and J by 4 bases, with 13 bases of the junction left unmatched. In DNA form, the CDR3 reads TGTGCTACCCAACCCGGGACAGGGGGCTTGGGCACTGAAGCTTTCTTT. Amino acids: CATQPGTGGLGTEAFF.

The chain links TRBV28 to TRBJ1-3; possible D gene TRBD1, 5 bases. This CDR3 has 13 residues. CDR1 and CDR2 from the germline V gene are MDHEN and SYDVKM. V was shortened by 5 bases and J by 7 bases, with 12 bases between the two germline ends. The CDR3 coding sequence is TGTGCCAGCAGTGCGGGGGGTCGGAACACCATATATTTT. It translates to CASSAGGRNTIYF.

This chain uses TRBV5-4 with TRBJ2-7; D remains ambiguous. The CDR3 is 12 amino acids. V shed 0 bases and J shed 7 bases, with 8 bases lying between them. The germline V gene has CDR1 SGHNT and CDR2 YYREEE (reference sequence). Here the CDR3 DNA reads TGTGCCAGCAGCTTGGCAAACTTTGAGCAGTACTTC. Its translation is CASSLANFEQYF.

J is TRBJ1-2 and V is TRBV4-1; 8 bases fit TRBD1. Germline V gives CDR1 MGHRA, CDR2 YSYEKL. There are 16 residues in the CDR3. V lost 0 bases and J lost 4; bases outside the gene matches: 7. The CDR3 bases are TGCGCCAGCAGCCAAGATCCAGGGGGCGGGGGCTATGGCTACACCTTC. This codes for CASSQDPGGGGYGYTF.

J is TRBJ1-3 and V is TRBV4-1; possibly TRBD1 for D (6 bases). CDR3 length equals 15 residues. V was pared by 0 bases and J by 4 bases, with 10 bases between. Germline values: CDR1 MGHRA, CDR2 YSYEKL. The CDR3 sequence is CASSQEGAQGNTIYF. As DNA, the CDR3 is TGCGCCAGCAGCCAAGAGGGGGCGCAAGGAAACACCATATATTTT.

V and J are TRBV30 and TRBJ1-1; D gene uncertain. CDR1 and CDR2 (germline): GTSNPN, SVGIG (reference sequence). The CDR3 is 12 residues long. V dropped 5 bases and J dropped 3 bases, with 10 bases sitting between them. CDR3 loop: CAWEDGYTEAFF. The DNA of the CDR3 is TGTGCCTGGGAAGACGGGTACACTGAAGCTTTCTTT.

This clone was detected a few times. This chain connects TRBV4-1 to TRBJ2-3; 10 bases fit TRBD1. V shed 4 bases, J shed 1 base, and the junction held 5 bases outside the gene matches. The CDR3 contains 16 residues. Germline V lookup: CDR1 MGHRA, CDR2 YSYEKL. In DNA form, the CDR3 reads TGCGCCAGCAGCCCGTCTGGGACAGGGGGCACAGATACGCAGTATTTT. It translates to CASSPSGTGGTDTQYF.

The chain uses TRBV7-8 and TRBJ1-1; D not certain. V lost 1 base and J lost 3, with 9 bases in between. CDR1 and CDR2 from the germline V gene are SGHVS and FQNEAQ. The CDR3 totals 14 residues. The CDR3 DNA follows: TGTGCCAGCAGCTTAGTTGGGCGGGACACTGAAGCTTTCTTT. Protein: CASSLVGRDTEAFF.

A single count supports this clone. For the CDR3, the DNA is TGTGCCACCTTAGACAGGGGACAGCTTAACACCGGGGAGCTGTTTTTT. Translation gives CATLDRGQLNTGELFF. The chain employs TRBV6-6 and TRBJ2-2; 8 bases map to TRBD1. V was clipped by 10 bases and J by 2 bases; unmatched bases: 12. This CDR3 has 16 residues. The germline V gene has CDR1 MNHNY and CDR2 SVGAGI (reference sequence).

This clone has just one count. The gene calls are TRBV28 and TRBJ2-2; perhaps TRBD1 as D (5 bases). CDR3 size: 12 residues. Germline V lookup: CDR1 MDHEN, CDR2 SYDVKM. Trimming shortened V by 9 bases and J by 2 bases, and 7 bases separated the two germline ends. This chain's CDR3 is CASQGNTGELFF. For the CDR3, the DNA is TGTGCCAGTCAGGGTAACACCGGGGAGCTGTTTTTT. The full variable domain, rest sourced from reference TRBV28 and TRBJ2-2, is DVKVTQSSRYLVKRTGEKVFLECVQDMDHENMFWYRQDPGLGLRLIYFSYDVKMKEKGDIPEGYSVSREKKERFSLILESASTNQTSMYLCASQGNTGELFFGEGSRLTVL.

The CDR3 DNA reads as TGTGCCAGCAACCTGGGGGGGTGGTACCAAGAGACCCAGTACTTC. Its translation: CASNLGGWYQETQYF. This chain links TRBV5-6 with TRBJ2-5; 7 bases fit TRBD2. The V and J ends lost 6 bases and 0 bases, in that order; junction bases with no gene match: 8. The germline gives CDR1 SGHDT, CDR2 YYEEEE. CDR3 length: 15 residues.

The genes are TRBV10-1 and TRBJ2-3; perhaps TRBD1 as D (6 bases). V was clipped by 5 bases and J by 5 bases, with 11 bases between them. This CDR3 comprises 13 residues. Germline values: CDR1 WNHNN, CDR2 SYGVQD (reference sequence). Here the CDR3 DNA reads TGCGCCAGCAGTCCGGGACAACTAGATACGCAGTATTTT. It codes for CASSPGQLDTQYF.

The chain joins TRBV6-1 to TRBJ2-5, with 7 positions matching TRBD1. Trimming cost V 6 bases and J 2 bases; bases outside gene matches: 6. The CDR3 has 14 residues. Germline V gene lookup returns CDR1 MNHNS and CDR2 SASEGT. In DNA form, the CDR3 reads TGTGCCAGCAGACTGGGACAGAATCAAGAGACCCAGTACTTC. This codes for CASRLGQNQETQYF.

The V and J genes are TRBV6-1 and TRBJ2-7; D is undetermined. CDR3 length: 11 amino acids. Germline CDR1 MNHNS, CDR2 SASEGT. Trimming removed 3 bases at V and 3 bases at J, with 3 bases between. The chain's CDR3 is CASSDSYEQYV. CDR3 sequence (DNA): TGTGCCAGCAGTGATAGCTACGAGCAGTACGTC.

V usage is TRBV10-3 and J usage is TRBJ2-2, with D perhaps matching TRBD1 (6 bases). The V and J ends lost 3 bases and 4 bases respectively, with 12 bases between them. The germline V gene encodes CDR1 ENHRY and CDR2 SYGVKD. The CDR3 covers 15 residues. The CDR3 DNA reads as TGTGCCATCAGTGACAAGGACAGTCTCACCGGGGAGCTGTTTTTT. It encodes CAISDKDSLTGELFF.

The J gene is TRBJ2-5, the V gene TRBV6-5; D may be TRBD2 (5 bases). In germline, CDR1 is MNHEY, CDR2 SVGAGI. Trimming pared 4 bases from V and 0 bases from J, leaving 15 bases between. This CDR3 has 16 amino acids. The chain's CDR3 is CASSSRSGLDQETQYF. The CDR3 nucleotides read TGTGCCAGCAGTTCTAGAAGTGGACTGGACCAAGAGACCCAGTACTTC.

The rearrangement uses TRBV12-3 or TRBV12-4 and TRBJ2-5; D might be TRBD1 (7 bases). The CDR3 sequence is 13 residues long. V dropped 6 bases and J dropped 2 bases, with 10 bases sitting between them. CDR3: CASSAGGQETQYF. In DNA, the CDR3 is TGTGCCAGCAGCGCAGGGGGGCAAGAGACCCAGTACTTC.

This chain uses TRBV4-1 with TRBJ2-2, with 7 positions matching TRBD2. CDR1 and CDR2 from the germline V gene are MGHRA and YSYEKL. The CDR3 covers 18 residues. The V and J ends lost 1 base and 4 bases, in that order; junction bases with no gene match: 12. The CDR3 nucleotides are TGCGCCAGCAGCCAAGCCCTCACCCCCCAGCGGGGCACCGGGGAGCTGTTTTTT. Residues: CASSQALTPQRGTGELFF.

This clone was seen a single time. The rearrangement links TRBV11-2 to TRBJ2-7, with D hard to call. The CDR3 has 12 amino acids. V lost 2 bases and J 6 bases, leaving 8 bases between the germline ends. Germline V gene data show CDR1 as SGHAT and CDR2 as FQNNGV. DNA of the CDR3: TGTGCCAGCAGCTTACAGTATGCCGAGCAGTACGTC. Its protein product is CASSLQYAEQYV.

The chain is built from TRBV6-1 and TRBJ2-5; 7 positions match TRBD2. The CDR3 runs to 14 residues. Germline V lookup: CDR1 MNHNS, CDR2 SASEGT. After removal of 3 bases from V and 4 bases from J, the junction contained 5 bases not matched to a gene. This CDR3 is CASSEVWEGETQYF. CDR3 sequence (DNA): TGTGCCAGCAGTGAGGTGTGGGAGGGAGAGACCCAGTACTTC.

The V and J genes are TRBV7-8 and TRBJ1-1, with 7 nucleotides matching TRBD1. Trimming removed 2 bases from V and 8 bases from J; junction bases left unmatched: 11. This CDR3 comprises 15 residues. Germline lookup yields CDR1 SGHVS and CDR2 FQNEAQ. The CDR3 spells CASSLLRAGTEEAFF. CDR3 nucleotides: TGTGCCAGCAGCTTATTGAGGGCAGGGACAGAAGAAGCTTTCTTT.

The chain joins TRBV7-2 to TRBJ2-3; 10 bases line up with TRBD2. This CDR3 spans 17 amino acids. Unmatched junction bases numbered 5, after V lost 0 bases and J lost 2 bases. Germline V CDR1 and CDR2: SGHTA, FQGNSA. DNA for the CDR3: TGTGCCAGCAGCTTAGCTGGGACTAGCGCCCTCACAGATACGCAGTATTTT. Protein: CASSLAGTSALTDTQYF.